Following are 14 T cell receptor beta chains from one sample sequenced in a study of T-cell reconstitution after alpha-beta-depleted transplantation in children. Library preparation (for TCRbeta) was performed with unique molecular identifiers. TCRdb analysed the PCR reads with MiXCR anew, one entry per CDR3 protein. There are around 680,000 distinct CDR3 sequences in the sample; roughly 17% occur only once, and approximately 1% lies in the top ten. The material was PBMCs from the stem cell graft donor, obtained from the stem cell graft. Receptor source: a human donor who donated a stem cell graft to a child with acute myeloid leukemia.

This clonotype was detected only a few times. The V call is TRBV29-1, the J call TRBJ1-4; 12 bases map to TRBD1. Germline V CDR1 and CDR2: SQVTM, ANQGSEA. CDR3 size: 15 residues. V lost 5 bases, J lost 5 bases, and 6 bases stayed unmatched. The chain's CDR3 is CSVPGQGAGNEKLFF. The CDR3 region has the DNA TGCAGCGTTCCGGGACAGGGGGCGGGGAATGAAAAACTGTTTTTT.

This clonotype was picked up many times. The chain joins TRBV20-1 to TRBJ1-1; no reliable D call. V dropped 4 bases and J dropped 6 bases, with 6 bases sitting between them. The CDR3 runs to 10 residues. Germline CDR1 and CDR2: DFQATT and SNEGSKA (reference sequence). The CDR3 here is CSANGPEAFF. CDR3 nucleotides: TGCAGTGCTAACGGCCCTGAAGCTTTCTTT.

J is TRBJ1-1 and V is TRBV7-7, with a possible D match to TRBD1 (5 bases). Trimming removed 5 bases from V and 11 bases from J, with 18 bases in between. The CDR3 covers 13 residues. CDR1 is SSHAT, CDR2 FNYEAQ, per germline (reference sequence). The CDR3: CASSRSLGTAAFF. In nucleotides, the CDR3 is TGTGCCAGCAGCCGAAGCCTAGGGACCGCGGCTTTCTTT.

J is TRBJ1-2 and V is TRBV29-1; 9 nucleotides line up with TRBD1. The V segment lost 6 bases and the J segment 6 bases; nucleotides outside the gene matches: 26. In germline, CDR1 is SQVTM, CDR2 ANQGSEA. The CDR3 is 19 residues long. The CDR3 DNA is TGCAGCGTCCTTTTTACAGGGGGCGGTAGGGGGACTCTCCGGCATGGCTACACCTTC. It specifies CSVLFTGGGRGTLRHGYTF. Drawing the rest from reference TRBV29-1 and TRBJ1-2, the complete variable domain is SAVISQKPSRDICQRGTSLTIQCQVDSQVTMMFWYRQQPGQSLTLIATANQGSEATYESGFVIDKFPISRPNLTFSTLTVSNMSPEDSSIYLCSVLFTGGGRGTLRHGYTFGSGTRLTVV.

This clonotype appeared many times. V is TRBV12-3 or TRBV12-4 and J is TRBJ2-3; D not certain. Trimming pared 2 bases from V and 0 bases from J, leaving 9 bases between. CDR3 length: 15 amino acids. CDR3 DNA: TGTGCCAGCAGTTTAAACGAAAAGAGCACAGATACGCAGTATTTT. This sequence encodes CASSLNEKSTDTQYF.

This clonotype was found many times. The chain recombines TRBV29-1 with TRBJ2-2; weak D call: TRBD2 (6 bases). This CDR3 contains 15 residues. V was trimmed by 0 bases and J by 4 bases, leaving 12 bases between them. CDR1 and CDR2 (germline): SQVTM, ANQGSEA. The CDR3: CSVEEGGYLTGELFF. The CDR3 DNA follows: TGCAGCGTTGAAGAGGGAGGTTACCTCACCGGGGAGCTGTTTTTT.

This clonotype was recorded a few times. The gene calls are TRBV7-6 and TRBJ1-1; TRBD1 matches 8 bases. Germline loops: CDR1 SGHVS, CDR2 FNYEAQ. V dropped 5 bases and J dropped 0; count of bases not matched to a gene: 23. This CDR3 has 21 residues. This CDR3 reads CASSHDRGQIRVVGMNTEAFF. In nucleotides, the CDR3 is TGTGCCAGCAGCCACGACAGGGGCCAAATCAGGGTGGTGGGTATGAACACTGAAGCTTTCTTT.

This clonotype has a handful of counts. CDR3 sequence: CATSIRRQGREKLFF. The CDR3 coding sequence is TGTGCCACCAGCATCCGAAGGCAGGGTCGGGAAAAACTGTTTTTT. The chain combines TRBV15 with TRBJ1-4; D may be TRBD1 (5 bases). Trimming took 4 bases from V and 8 from J, leaving 17 bases between them. The CDR3 is 15 residues long. Germline CDR1 and CDR2: LNHNV and YYDKDF (reference sequence). The whole variable domain, remainder taken from reference TRBV15 and TRBJ1-4, is DAMVIQNPRYQVTQFGKPVTLSCSQTLNHNVMYWYQQKSSQAPKLLFHYYDKDFNNEADTPDNFQSRRPNTSFCFLDIRSPGLGDTAMYLCATSIRRQGREKLFFGSGTQLSVL.

This clonotype was counted at least ten times. V gene TRBV20-1 combines with J gene TRBJ2-5, with D possibly matching TRBD1 (5 bases). The CDR3 totals 15 residues. V lost 3 bases and J 3 bases, leaving 17 bases between the germline ends. Germline loops: CDR1 DFQATT, CDR2 SNEGSKA (reference sequence). The CDR3 DNA follows: TGCAGTGCTAGTATTCTTGACAGAGTAGAAGAGACCCAGTACTTC. Translated: CSASILDRVEETQYF.

This clonotype has at least ten counts. V and J are TRBV20-1 and TRBJ2-1; D is undetermined. V gave up 3 bases and J gave up 6 bases, with 6 bases separating them. Per germline, CDR1 DFQATT and CDR2 SNEGSKA (reference sequence). The CDR3 runs to 11 residues. The CDR3 bases are TGCAGTGCTAGCCGCCCCAATGAGCAGTTCTTC. This codes for CSASRPNEQFF.

This clonotype has just a few counts. The V and J genes are TRBV7-2 and TRBJ1-2, with 7 bases aligning to TRBD1. Trimming at V came to 5 bases and at J to 5 bases, leaving 11 bases not matched to a gene. CDR1 SGHTA and CDR2 FQGNSA come from the germline V gene. The CDR3 covers 15 residues. CDR3 coding DNA: TGTGCCAGCAGCACCCGGACAGGCAGGAATTATGGCTACACCTTC. Amino acid sequence: CASSTRTGRNYGYTF.

In this sample, this clonotype turned up many times. The chain has TRBV18 and TRBJ2-3, with D unresolved. The CDR3 contains 13 residues. V lost 8 bases and J lost 0, with 9 bases in between. The V gene's germline CDR1 is KGHSH and CDR2 LQKENI. As DNA, the CDR3 is TGTGCCAGCAGCCCGCCTAGCACAGATACGCAGTATTTT. It is translated as CASSPPSTDTQYF. Using reference TRBV18 and TRBJ2-3 for the parts outside the CDR3, the full variable domain is NAGVMQNPRHLVRRRGQEARLRCSPMKGHSHVYWYRQLPEEGLKFMVYLQKENIIDESGMPKERFSAEFPKEGPSILRIQQVVRGDSAAYFCASSPPSTDTQYFGPGTRLTVL.

The CDR3 nucleotides read TGTGCCAGCAGCTCACCGACAGCCCACACTGAAGCTTTCTTT. Its protein product is CASSSPTAHTEAFF. The chain links TRBV7-1 to TRBJ1-1; weak D call: TRBD1 (5 bases). TRBV7-1 carries the ORF label, with uncertain function. The length of the CDR3 is 14 residues. V lost 2 bases and J 3 bases, leaving 10 bases between the germline ends.

This clonotype came up a few times. The rearrangement links TRBV28 to TRBJ1-2, with a tentative D call TRBD1 (6 bases). CDR1 MDHEN and CDR2 SYDVKM come from the germline V gene. The V and J ends lost 6 bases and 0 bases respectively, with 11 bases between them. The CDR3 is 14 amino acids. CDR3 DNA sequence: TGTGCCAGCAGACCACAGGGATCTAACTATGGCTACACCTTC. Its translation is CASRPQGSNYGYTF.